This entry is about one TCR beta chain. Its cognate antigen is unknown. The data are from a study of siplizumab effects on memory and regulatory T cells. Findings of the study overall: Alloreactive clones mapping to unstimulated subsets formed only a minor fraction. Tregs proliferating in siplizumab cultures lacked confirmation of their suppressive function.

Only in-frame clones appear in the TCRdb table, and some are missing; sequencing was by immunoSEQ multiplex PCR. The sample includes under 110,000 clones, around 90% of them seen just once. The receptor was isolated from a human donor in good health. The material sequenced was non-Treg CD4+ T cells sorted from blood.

The CDR3, as DNA: TGTGCCAGCAGCTTAGCGGGCGGGACCGCTCCCTATGGCTACACCTTC. Translated, it gives CASSLAGGTAPYGYTF. The genes are TRBV7-2 and TRBJ1-2; TRBD1 is a possible D gene (5 bases). Per the germline V gene, CDR1 is SGHTA and CDR2 is FQGNSA. The V end lost 0 bases, the J end lost 4 bases, and 15 bases lay between the germline ends. This CDR3 has 16 residues.